The 10 T cell receptor beta chains below all came from one sample that was sequenced in a study of T cells in Graves' hyperthyroidism and ophthalmopathy. What was amplified from RNA transcripts were TCR beta CDR3 regions. TCR CDR3 regions were first amplified by RT-PCR with HTBI primers. A single record per CDR3 protein comes from TCRdb applying MiXCR to the multiplex PCR reads. The table has hundreds of thousands of distinct CDR3 sequences, approximately 15% seen once. The material sequenced was blood. These receptors came from a woman between 18 and 29 years old with Graves' hyperthyroidism.

This chain uses TRBV19 with TRBJ2-1; TRBD1 matches at 9 bases. The CDR3 totals 14 residues. CDR1 and CDR2 from the germline V gene are LNHDA and SQIVND (reference sequence). Trimming took 3 bases from V and 8 from J; bases not matched to a gene: 5. The CDR3 is CASSIGDRVDEQFF. In DNA, the CDR3 is TGTGCCAGTAGTATCGGGGACAGGGTAGATGAGCAGTTCTTC.

This clonotype has ten or more counts. The CDR3 protein is CASSFPRTEFFWGGRRTDTQYF. The CDR3 bases are TGTGCCAGCAGCTTCCCCCGTACCGAGTTTTTTTGGGGAGGCCGACGCACAGATACGCAGTATTTT. The chain is built from TRBV11-2 and TRBJ2-3, with TRBD2 as a possible D gene (6 bases). The germline gives CDR1 SGHAT, CDR2 FQNNGV. Trimming left V 3 bases short and J 1 base short, with 32 bases between. The CDR3 length is 22 residues.

The CDR3 region is CASSLIHTWNTGELFF. In nucleotides, the CDR3 is TGTGCCAGCAGTTTAATCCATACCTGGAACACCGGGGAGCTGTTTTTT. The V and J genes are TRBV28 and TRBJ2-2, with no clear D. The germline V gene encodes CDR1 MDHEN and CDR2 SYDVKM. CDR3 length: 16 amino acids. V was trimmed by 2 bases and J by 1 base, leaving 11 bases between them.

This clonotype was seen ten or more times. V is TRBV9 and J is TRBJ1-2, with 7 bases fitting TRBD1. The trim removed 4 bases at V and 5 bases at J, leaving 11 bases unmatched. CDR3 length: 15 residues. Per germline, CDR1 SGDLS and CDR2 YYNGEE. CDR3 in DNA: TGTGCCAGCAGCCCCCAGGACAGGTGGGATTATGGCTACACCTTC. Its protein is CASSPQDRWDYGYTF. The entire variable domain, with the rest obtained from reference TRBV9 and TRBJ1-2, is as follows: DSGVTQTPKHLITATGQRVTLRCSPRSGDLSVYWYQQSLDQGLQFLIQYYNGEERAKGNILERFSAQQFPDLHSELNLSSLELGDSALYFCASSPQDRWDYGYTFGSGTRLTVV.

The chain uses TRBV6-1 and TRBJ2-2, with 10 bases identical to TRBD1. CDR3 length: 17 residues. Losses at the gene ends were 6 bases for V and 3 bases for J; bases not matched to a gene: 10. Germline V gene lookup returns CDR1 MNHNS and CDR2 SASEGT. CDR3 sequence: CASRPGQGPSHTGELFF. CDR3 bases: TGTGCCAGCAGACCGGGACAGGGGCCCTCGCACACCGGGGAGCTGTTTTTT.

V usage is TRBV7-9 and J usage is TRBJ2-7, with D perhaps assigned TRBD1 or TRBD2 (5 bases each). Germline CDR1 SEHNR, CDR2 FQNEAQ (reference sequence). V gave up 5 bases and J gave up 3 bases, with 17 bases separating them. This CDR3 has 15 amino acids. The CDR3 region has the DNA TGTGCCAGCAGCCCAGCCGGGGCAGGGTTCTACGAGCAGTACTTC. Translation gives CASSPAGAGFYEQYF.

This chain joins TRBV9 and TRBJ2-7, with 7 nucleotides matching TRBD2. This CDR3 is built from 14 residues. The V and J ends lost 2 bases and 6 bases, in that order; junction bases with no gene match: 8. The germline CDR1 and CDR2 sequences are SGDLS and YYNGEE. CDR3 amino acids: CASSVGGRALEQYF. DNA for the CDR3: TGTGCCAGCAGCGTTGGAGGGAGGGCCCTCGAGCAGTACTTC.

This clonotype has more than one count but fewer than ten. The CDR3 DNA is TGCGCCAGCAGCCAGACACCGGCGGGGGGGGAGCTGTTTTTT. Translation: CASSQTPAGGELFF. The chain couples TRBV5-1 to TRBJ2-2; possibly TRBD2 for D (6 bases). The V and J ends lost 4 bases and 8 bases respectively, with 15 bases between them. Germline CDR1 reads SGHRS; CDR2 reads YFSETQ. This CDR3 contains 14 residues.

This clonotype was detected a few times. V is TRBV30 and J is TRBJ2-5; D gene uncertain. V dropped 8 bases and J dropped 5 bases, with 12 bases sitting between them. Per germline, CDR1 GTSNPN and CDR2 SVGIG (reference sequence). CDR3 length: 11 amino acids. CDR3 bases: TGTGCCCAATCTTTGGCGGAGACCCAGTACTTC. It is translated as CAQSLAETQYF.

This clonotype was recorded a few times. This sequence joins TRBV20-1 and TRBJ2-1, with D tentatively TRBD2 (6 bases). The CDR3 loop spans 15 amino acids. Per germline, CDR1 DFQATT and CDR2 SNEGSKA (reference sequence). V lost 3 bases and J lost 3, with 15 bases in between. Here the CDR3 reads CSARILSGVYNEQFF. CDR3 DNA: TGCAGTGCTAGGATCCTTAGCGGTGTCTACAATGAGCAGTTCTTC.